Sequencing of this TCR beta chain was carried out in a study of STAT5B mutations in CD4+ large granular lymphocyte leukemia. Study-wide results and limits: Without putative leukemic clones, patient CD4-sorted repertoires remained more clonal than healthy CD4+ repertoires. About 26% of private leukemic clonotypes occurred rarely in other patients' non-leukemic repertoires.

Trimming left V 6 bases short and J 1 base short, with 9 bases between. CDR3 size: 13 residues. Germline V gene sequence: CDR1 SQVTM, CDR2 ANQGSEA. Comments on this clone: Its antigen is not known.

Produced via immunoSEQ multiplex PCR; TCRdb's table is partial and in-frame only. The sample lists tens of thousands of clones, 72% occurring once. The sample taken for sequencing was CD4+ T cells from blood buffy coats. The source of this sequence is a human donor in good health. The rearrangement links TRBV29-1 to TRBJ1-4; possibly TRBD1 for D (5 bases). The CDR3 loop is CSVTGLTNEKLFF. CDR3 bases: TGCAGCGTCACAGGCCTAACTAATGAAAAACTGTTTTTT.